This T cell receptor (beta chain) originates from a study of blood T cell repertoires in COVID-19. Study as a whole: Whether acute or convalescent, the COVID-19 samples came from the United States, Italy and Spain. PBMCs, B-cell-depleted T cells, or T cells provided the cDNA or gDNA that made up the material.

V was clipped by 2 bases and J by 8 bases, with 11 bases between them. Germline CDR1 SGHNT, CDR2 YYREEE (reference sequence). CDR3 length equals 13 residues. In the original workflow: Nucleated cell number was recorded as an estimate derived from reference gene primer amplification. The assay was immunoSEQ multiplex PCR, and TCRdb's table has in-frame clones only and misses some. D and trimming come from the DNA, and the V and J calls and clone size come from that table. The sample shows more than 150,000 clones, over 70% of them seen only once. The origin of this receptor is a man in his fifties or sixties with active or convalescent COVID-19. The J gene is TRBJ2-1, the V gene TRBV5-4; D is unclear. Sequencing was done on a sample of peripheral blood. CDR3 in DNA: TGTGCCAGCAGCTTTTTAAACAACGATGAGCAGTTCTTC. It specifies CASSFLNNDEQFF.